A selection of T cell receptor beta chains follows, all from one sample in a study of blood T cell repertoires in COVID-19. Using immunoSEQ multiplex PCR, the repertoire was profiled, and TCRdb retains in-frame clones only, with some absent. The sample contains around 250,000 clones, approximately 83% of which appear only once. The sequenced material came from peripheral blood. All receptors come from a man aged 45-60 years with active or convalescent COVID-19. The CDR3 runs from the conserved cysteine through the conserved F or W. Each record gives: CDR3 DNA, CDR3 protein, J gene, clone size, CDR3 length, V gene, D gene. D genes are given only for firm matches. Size tells how often a clone was seen (once, few, many) or the class of an expanded clone, and some rows leave it out.

TGTGCCAGCAGGTGGGGACAGTCCATATCTAACCAGTACTTC CASRWGQSISNQYF TRBJ2-5 NA 14 TRBV7-7 TRBD1
TGTGCCAGCAGCCTTGGGGCTAGCGGGGGTGAGACCCAGTACTTC CASSLGASGGETQYF TRBJ2-5 NA 15 TRBV11-2 TRBD2
TGTGCCAGTAGTGTGGACAGGAGCTCCTACAATGAGCAGTTCTTC CASSVDRSSYNEQFF TRBJ2-1 NA 15 TRBV19 TRBD1
TGTGCCAGCTGGACAGGGGTCAATCAGCCCCAGCATTTT CASWTGVNQPQHF TRBJ1-5 NA 13 TRBV6-5 TRBD1
TGTGCCAGCAGCTTTGGTACAGGGGGTAATCAGCCCCAGCATTTT CASSFGTGGNQPQHF TRBJ1-5 NA 15 TRBV7-2 TRBD1
TGTGCCAGCAGCCAGACAGGGAGTATCCCAGAGACCCAGTACTTC CASSQTGSIPETQYF TRBJ2-5 NA 15 TRBV7-7 TRBD1
TGTGCCAGCAGCCCTCTAGCGGGGGCCGCCATCTCCTACGAGCAGTACTTC CASSPLAGAAISYEQYF TRBJ2-7 many 17 TRBV11-2 TRBD2
TGTGCCAGCAGCCGCCGCTGGGGAATCTCTGGGGCCAACGTCTTGACTTTC CASSRRWGISGANVLTF TRBJ2-6 NA 17 TRBV7-6 NA
TGTGCCAGCAGCCCCCTCCGGGACAGACTCAACAATGAGCAGTTCTTC CASSPLRDRLNNEQFF TRBJ2-1 once 16 TRBV7-3 TRBD1
TGTGCCAGCAGTGAAGCGCTGTGGGAGTTGGGCAAAAACATTCAGTACTTC CASSEALWELGKNIQYF TRBJ2-4 NA 17 TRBV2 NA
TGTGCCAGCAGTGAAGGGGCAGCCGCTCGCTATGGCTACACCTTC CASSEGAAARYGYTF TRBJ1-2 once 15 TRBV6-1 NA
TGTGCCAGCAGCCTAAACAGGGTGGAGACCCAGTACTTC CASSLNRVETQYF TRBJ2-5 once 13 TRBV5-4 NA
TGTGCCAGTAGTATAGAAAGCAGGGGGTGGGATGAGCAGTTCTTC CASSIESRGWDEQFF TRBJ2-1 NA 15 TRBV19 TRBD1
TGTGCCACCAGTGACTCGCTAGCGGGGGAGCAGTTCTTC CATSDSLAGEQFF TRBJ2-1 NA 13 TRBV24-1 TRBD2
TGTGCCAGCAGGGTGGACAGGCGCCGAGACACTGAAGCTTTCTTT CASRVDRRRDTEAFF TRBJ1-1 NA 15 TRBV6-5 TRBD1
TGTGCCAGAAGCTTTCTTCGGACTAGCGGGGGTATTGTTTACGAGCAGTACTTC CARSFLRTSGGIVYEQYF TRBJ2-7 once 18 TRBV5-3 TRBD2
TGTGCCAGCAGTGAATTTGCTAGCGGGGGACAAGAGACCCAGTACTTC CASSEFASGGQETQYF TRBJ2-5 NA 16 TRBV2 TRBD2
TGCGCCAGCAGCTTGGCTAACGCAGGGTTAGGCACTGAAGCTTTCTTT CASSLANAGLGTEAFF TRBJ1-1 NA 16 TRBV5-1 NA
TGTGCCAGTAGCTCGGAGTGGCGTCAGCCCCAGCATTTT CASSSEWRQPQHF TRBJ1-5 NA 13 TRBV19 NA
TGTGCCAGCAGCTTAGAGGGGAACACTGAAGCTTTCTTT CASSLEGNTEAFF TRBJ1-1 NA 13 TRBV6-5 NA
TGTGCCAGCAGTGGGAGCGGGGGGGCGAAACCTCTCCAGTTCTTC CASSGSGGAKPLQFF TRBJ2-1 NA 15 TRBV2 TRBD2
TGTGCCAGCAGCCCGACAGGGGGCAGTGACTATGGCTACACCTTC CASSPTGGSDYGYTF TRBJ1-2 NA 15 TRBV7-9 TRBD1
TGTGCCAGCAGCTTATTTTTCCTGATAGACAGGGGCGCAGGAACTGAAGCTTTCTTT CASSLFFLIDRGAGTEAFF TRBJ1-1 NA 19 TRBV7-9 TRBD1
TGTGCCAGCAACCGAGCACCGTTTGCGGGGGTCCCAGATACGCAGTATTTT CASNRAPFAGVPDTQYF TRBJ2-3 once 17 TRBV9 TRBD2
TGTGCCAGCAGCGTAGCTGTGGGAGTGAACACTGAAGCTTTCTTT CASSVAVGVNTEAFF TRBJ1-1 NA 15 TRBV9 NA
TGTGCCAGCAGCTTAGGACAGGGTGACACCGGGGAGCTGTTTTTT CASSLGQGDTGELFF TRBJ2-2 NA 15 TRBV11-3 TRBD1